This TCR beta chain was identified in a study of blood T cell repertoires in COVID-19 (dated by TCRdb to 2020 to 2021). Turning to the overall study: Collaborator samples came from the United States, Italy and Spain and covered acute and convalescent phases of COVID-19. The material from the prospective study consisted of cDNA or gDNA derived from T cells, B-cell-depleted T cells, or PBMCs. Subjects who had been exposed to COVID-19, were actively infected with it, or had recovered from it provided the deeply sampled blood TCRbeta repertoires that made up the dataset. The repertoires were released in a freely available public database meant as a resource for research on the immune response to SARS-CoV-2. The samples were drawn from the first 160 participants of the ongoing ImmuneRACE study and from 950 to 1,500 subjects provided by 6 global collaborators. Nearly every sample came with metadata listing a de-identified subject ID, COVID-19 status, age in years and sex. Where HLA class I and class II types were available, the types were taken from metadata supplied by the sample provider, not from assay-based typing.

TCRbeta CDR3 regions were amplified from genomic DNA using the immunoSEQ Assay, a bias-controlled multiplex PCR. On the study's bioinformatics: The number of nucleated cells in each sample was estimated from the amplification of reference gene primers within the assay. To quantify the absolute abundance of each unique TCRbeta CDR3 rearrangement, sequence reads were collapsed and filtered. For each sample, productive Simpson clonality was calculated as the square root of Simpson's diversity index over productive rearrangements. The table comes from immuneACCESS by way of TCRdb, which keeps in-frame sequences with V and J called. Part of the clones is missing from these tables; in studies checked, under half for an unresolved V gene and the rest for unknown reasons. V, J and clone size reflect that table, while D and trimming were determined from the DNA. Here the sample has around 180,000 clones; approximately 86% occur a single time. The ten largest clones take up less than 3.5% of the sample.

The germline V gene gives CDR1 as SNHLY and CDR2 as FYNNEI. Taken from cysteine to phenylalanine, the CDR3 has 15 residues. The kept DNA is CDR3 alone, 45 bases in frame from the first base. V trim: 3 bases; J trim: 4 bases; unmatched bases: 5. Broad study findings and their caveats: The amount of clinical and demographic metadata varied by source and participant and was provided uncurated.

Collaborating institutions collected whole blood in K2EDTA tubes following their own protocols. For TCRbeta analysis, collaborator samples were shipped as frozen whole blood, as isolated PBMCs, or as DNA extracted from either sample type. As to this clone: What this receptor recognizes is not known. There are no base qualities to consult, and no much larger clone falls within one base.

In this chain, TRBV2 is recombined with TRBJ2-1, with 8 middle bases fitting TRBD2. This receptor was obtained from a woman under 40 with active or convalescent COVID-19. Sequenced input: peripheral blood. The CDR3 region: CASSDPAGEYNEQFF. DNA sequence: TGTGCCAGCAGTGACCCAGCGGGGGAGTACAATGAGCAGTTCTTC.